The clone carrying this T cell receptor beta chain appeared once. This sample was taken from a study of blood T cell repertoires in COVID-19. Study details: PBMCs, B-cell-depleted T cells, or T cells provided the cDNA or gDNA that made up the material.

The assay was immunoSEQ multiplex PCR, and TCRdb's table has in-frame clones only and misses some. The table has hundreds of thousands of clones, 90% to 95% seen once. The CDR3 covers 14 residues. Trimming stripped 7 bases from V and 4 bases from J, with 13 bases between. CDR1 SNHLY and CDR2 FYNNEI come from the germline V gene. Sequencing was done on a sample of PBMCs or T cells enriched from blood (not recorded which). The clonotype was recovered from a woman aged 18 to 35 who had recovered from COVID-19. J is TRBJ2-2 and V is TRBV2, with a tentative D call TRBD1 (6 bases). The CDR3 loop reads CASKAGVGTGELFF. CDR3 in DNA: TGTGCCAGCAAGGCAGGGGTCGGCACCGGGGAGCTGTTTTTT.